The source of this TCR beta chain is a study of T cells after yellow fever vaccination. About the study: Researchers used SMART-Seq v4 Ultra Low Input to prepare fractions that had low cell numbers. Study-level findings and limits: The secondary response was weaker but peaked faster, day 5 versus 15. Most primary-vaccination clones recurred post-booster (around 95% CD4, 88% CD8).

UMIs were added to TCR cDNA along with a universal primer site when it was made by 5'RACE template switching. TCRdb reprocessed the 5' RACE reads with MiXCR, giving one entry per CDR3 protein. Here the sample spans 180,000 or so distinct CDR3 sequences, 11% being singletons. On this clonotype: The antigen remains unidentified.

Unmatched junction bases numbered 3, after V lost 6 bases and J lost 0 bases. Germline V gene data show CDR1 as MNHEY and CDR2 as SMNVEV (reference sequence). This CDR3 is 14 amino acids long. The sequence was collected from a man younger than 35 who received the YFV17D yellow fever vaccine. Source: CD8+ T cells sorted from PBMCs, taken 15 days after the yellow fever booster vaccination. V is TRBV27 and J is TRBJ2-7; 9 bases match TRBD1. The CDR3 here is CASRLTGGSYEQYF. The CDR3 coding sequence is TGTGCCAGCAGGCTGACAGGGGGCTCCTACGAGCAGTACTTC.